Each of the 15 T cell receptor beta chains below was sequenced from the same sample in a study of blood T cell repertoires in COVID-19. Only in-frame clones appear in the TCRdb table, and some are missing; sequencing was by immunoSEQ multiplex PCR. The sample has 200,000 to 250,000 clones, roughly 85% seen once. The sequenced material came from PBMCs or T cells enriched from blood (not recorded which). The receptors stem from a woman aged 45-59 years with acute COVID-19.

This clone was recorded only once. This rearrangement joins TRBV30 to TRBJ1-2; D gene uncertain. The CDR3 is 12 amino acids. Germline CDR1 and CDR2: GTSNPN and SVGIG (reference sequence). Trimming removed 2 bases at V and 6 bases at J, with 10 bases between. The CDR3 here is CAWSNTGNGYTF. The CDR3 DNA reads TGTGCCTGGAGTAACACGGGGAATGGCTACACCTTC.

This chain joins TRBV5-1 and TRBJ2-3; TRBD1 aligns across 7 bases. CDR1 and CDR2 from the germline V gene are SGHRS and YFSETQ. The CDR3 covers 17 residues. The V segment lost 4 bases and the J segment 1 base; nucleotides outside the gene matches: 12. The CDR3: CASSLIAWDSRTDTQYF. CDR3 nucleotides: TGCGCCAGCAGCCTAATAGCCTGGGACAGTCGCACAGATACGCAGTATTTT.

This chain links TRBV19 with TRBJ1-5, with 7 bases fitting TRBD1. V lost 3 bases, J lost 3 bases, and 8 bases stayed unmatched. The CDR3 totals 16 residues. The V gene's germline CDR1 is LNHDA and CDR2 SQIVND (reference sequence). The CDR3 here is CASSMRGQGPNQPQHF. The DNA for the CDR3 is TGTGCCAGTAGTATGAGGGGGCAGGGTCCCAATCAGCCCCAGCATTTT.

The chain couples TRBV27 to TRBJ2-5; possibly TRBD1 for D (6 bases). The length of the CDR3 is 14 residues. V lost 0 bases, J lost 5 bases, and 10 bases lay in between. CDR1 is MNHEY and CDR2 is SMNVEV in the germline V gene (reference sequence). The CDR3 is CASSLSGQSETQYF. CDR3 in DNA: TGTGCCAGCAGTTTATCTGGACAGTCCGAGACCCAGTACTTC.

The rearrangement uses TRBV6-2 or TRBV6-3 and TRBJ2-3; D gene unclear. V lost 6 bases and J 8 bases, leaving 12 bases between the germline ends. CDR3 length equals 12 residues. The germline CDR1 and CDR2 sequences are MNHEY and SVGEGT. In DNA, the CDR3 is TGTGCCAGCAGCGTTCGTAGTGGTACGCAGTATTTT. Amino acids: CASSVRSGTQYF.

This chain uses TRBV10-1 with TRBJ2-3; the match to TRBD2 covers 8 bases. The CDR3 covers 15 residues. The V gene's germline CDR1 is WNHNN and CDR2 SYGVQD (reference sequence). V lost 5 bases and J lost 0; bases outside the gene matches: 4. This CDR3 reads CASSLAGHSTDTQYF. The CDR3 nucleotides read TGCGCCAGCAGTTTAGCGGGGCATAGCACAGATACGCAGTATTTT.

The rearrangement uses TRBV2 and TRBJ1-2; 7 bases line up with TRBD1. This CDR3 spans 14 amino acids. Unmatched junction bases numbered 10, after V lost 6 bases and J lost 6 bases. Germline V gene data show CDR1 as SNHLY and CDR2 as FYNNEI. CDR3 nucleotides: TGTGCCAGCAGCCCGGACAGGCGGGCGCATGGCTACACCTTC. This codes for CASSPDRRAHGYTF. Looking up the rest from reference TRBV2 and TRBJ1-2 gives the full variable domain: EPEVTQTPSHQVTQMGQEVILRCVPISNHLYFYWYRQILGQKVEFLVSFYNNEISEKSEIFDDQFSVERPDGSNFTLKIRSTKLEDSAMYFCASSPDRRAHGYTFGSGTRLTVV.

CDR3 region: CASSYGTGSGYTF. CDR3 bases: TGTGCCAGCAGCTACGGGACAGGGTCTGGCTACACCTTC. The J gene is TRBJ1-2, the V gene TRBV7-9, with 9 bases that match TRBD1. This CDR3 spans 13 amino acids. The germline CDR1 and CDR2 sequences are SEHNR and FQNEAQ (reference sequence). V lost 4 bases to trimming and J lost 7 bases; unmatched junction nucleotides: 4.

V usage is TRBV27 and J usage is TRBJ2-5, with 8 bases aligning to TRBD1. V shed 6 bases, J shed 3 bases, and the junction held 6 bases outside the gene matches. The CDR3 covers 14 residues. Germline V gene data show CDR1 as MNHEY and CDR2 as SMNVEV (reference sequence). The CDR3 DNA reads as TGTGCCAGCAGCCAGGGACAGGTGAAAGAGACCCAGTACTTC. Translating it yields CASSQGQVKETQYF.

This clone has a single count. This chain connects TRBV30 to TRBJ1-2; 10 positions match TRBD1. This CDR3 contains 14 residues. The ends lost 5 bases at V and 1 base at J; junction bases unmatched: 4. CDR1 is GTSNPN and CDR2 is SVGIG in the germline V gene (reference sequence). CDR3 nucleotides: TGTGCCTGGGCGGACAGGGGGGATAACTATGGCTACACCTTC. Amino acids: CAWADRGDNYGYTF.

This chain links TRBV3-1 (or the pseudogene TRBV3-2) with TRBJ2-2, with TRBD2 as a possible D gene (6 bases). The V gene's germline CDR1 is LGHDT and CDR2 YNNKEL (reference sequence). Trimming removed 3 bases at V and 7 bases at J, with 12 bases between. The CDR3 runs 14 residues. The CDR3 bases are TGTGCCAGCAGCCAGGCCCTAGCGCACGGGGAGCTGTTTTTT. Amino acids: CASSQALAHGELFF.

The chain employs TRBV7-2 and TRBJ1-2, with 7 positions matching TRBD1. Germline values: CDR1 SGHTA, CDR2 FQGNSA. V shed 3 bases and J 5 bases; nucleotides not matched to a gene: 9. The CDR3 has 15 amino acids. DNA for the CDR3: TGTGCCAGCAGCTTGGCCGCCGGGACAGAGTATGGCTACACCTTC. Its protein product is CASSLAAGTEYGYTF.

The V gene is TRBV5-1, the J gene TRBJ1-5; D is ambiguous. V was cut by 0 bases and J by 2 bases, with 9 bases left in between. Germline loops: CDR1 SGHRS, CDR2 YFSETQ. The CDR3 has 15 residues. The CDR3 nucleotides read TGCGCCAGCAGCTTGGGGCCCGAGGGCAATCAGCCCCAGCATTTT. It specifies CASSLGPEGNQPQHF.

The CDR3 sequence is CASSLLSGVSTDTQYF. CDR3 sequence (DNA): TGTGCCAGCAGCCTGTTATCAGGGGTTAGCACAGATACGCAGTATTTT. The V gene is TRBV11-1, the J gene TRBJ2-3; a possible D gene is TRBD1 (6 bases). Germline V lookup: CDR1 SGHAT, CDR2 FQDESV (reference sequence). Trimming stripped 5 bases from V and 0 bases from J, with 15 bases between. CDR3 length equals 16 residues. The full variable domain, rest sourced from reference TRBV11-1 and TRBJ2-3, is EAEVAQSPRYKITEKSQAVAFWCDPISGHATLYWYRQILGQGPELLVQFQDESVVDDSQLPKDRFSAERLKGVDSTLKIQPAELGDSAMYLCASSLLSGVSTDTQYFGPGTRLTVL.

The chain uses TRBV30 and TRBJ1-1; D gene unclear. The germline V and J ends were trimmed by 0 bases and 5 bases, with 13 bases remaining between them. CDR1 is GTSNPN and CDR2 is SVGIG in the germline V gene (reference sequence). The CDR3 extends over 14 amino acids. CDR3 DNA: TGTGCCTGGAGTGTACTCCGGGGAGGGACTGAAGCTTTCTTT. The encoded protein is CAWSVLRGGTEAFF.